This TCR beta chain came from a study of T-cell reconstitution after alpha-beta-depleted transplantation in children. This clonotype was recorded many times. Trimming took 4 bases from V and 0 from J, leaving 6 bases between them. Germline CDR1 reads DFQATT; CDR2 reads SNEGSKA (reference sequence). CDR3 length: 12 amino acids. Preparation of the TCRbeta library used unique molecular identifiers. TCRdb ran MiXCR on the PCR reads and lists one entry per CDR3 protein. The profile shows approximately 500,000 distinct CDR3 sequences, about 10% of them singletons. This sample comprised PBMCs, obtained before TCRalphabeta/CD19-depleted stem cell transplant. This chain uses TRBV20-1 with TRBJ1-2, with a weak D call TRBD1 (5 bases). The sequence came from a child aged 2 to 10 with inherited bone marrow failure, due to receive a stem cell transplant. For the CDR3, the DNA is TGCAGTGCTAAACAGGCTAACTATGGCTACACCTTC. This sequence encodes CSAKQANYGYTF.